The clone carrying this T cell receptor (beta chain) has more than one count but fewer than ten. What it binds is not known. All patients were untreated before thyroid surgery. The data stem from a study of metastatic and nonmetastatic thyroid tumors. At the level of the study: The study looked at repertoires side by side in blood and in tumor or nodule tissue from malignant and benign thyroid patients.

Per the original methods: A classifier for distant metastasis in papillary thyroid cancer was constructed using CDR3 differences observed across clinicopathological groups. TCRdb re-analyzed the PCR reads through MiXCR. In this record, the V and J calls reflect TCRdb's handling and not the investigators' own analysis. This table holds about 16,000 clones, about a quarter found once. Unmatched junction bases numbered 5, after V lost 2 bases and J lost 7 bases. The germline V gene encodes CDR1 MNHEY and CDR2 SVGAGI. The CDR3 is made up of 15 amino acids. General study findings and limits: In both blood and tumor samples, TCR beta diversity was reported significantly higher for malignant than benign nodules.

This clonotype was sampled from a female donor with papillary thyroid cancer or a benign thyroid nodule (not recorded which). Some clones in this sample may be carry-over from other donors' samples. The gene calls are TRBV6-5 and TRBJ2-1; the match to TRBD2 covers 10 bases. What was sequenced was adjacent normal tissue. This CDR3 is CASSYPSGRLNEQFF. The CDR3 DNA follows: TGTGCCAGCAGTTACCCTAGCGGGAGATTGAATGAGCAGTTCTTC.